This T cell receptor (beta chain) originates from a study of blood T cell repertoires in COVID-19. Study details: The United States, Italy and Spain were the sources of the acute and convalescent COVID-19 samples. T cells, B-cell-depleted T cells, or PBMCs provided the cDNA or gDNA that served as material.

Per the authors' pipeline: Quantification of nucleated cells was approximated via reference gene primer amplification. TCRdb's copy holds only in-frame clones and misses some; the assay was immunoSEQ multiplex PCR. That table furnishes V, J and clone size, whereas the DNA furnished D and trimming. The data contain 30,000 to 35,000 clones, nearly 95% of them singletons. The CDR3 contains 12 residues. With V trimmed by 5 bases and J by 11 bases, 8 bases remained unmatched. Germline V CDR1 and CDR2: SGHTA, FQGNSA. The chain uses TRBV7-2 and TRBJ1-1; 7 positions agree with TRBD1. Material: peripheral blood. The receptor's source is a human donor in a cohort sampled during active COVID-19. The CDR3: CASSPFGTAAFF. CDR3 DNA sequence: TGTGCCAGCAGCCCTTTTGGGACAGCCGCTTTCTTT.